This T cell receptor (beta chain) was captured in a study of T cell responses to AZD1222 COVID-19 vaccine. Overall study results and limits: Females outnumbered males among donors, who were mostly white British; clonal diversity was possibly underestimated. Reportedly, nearly half of unique spike TCRs recognized epitopes outside B.1.351/B.1.1.7 mutations.

Sequenced by immunoSEQ multiplex PCR; TCRdb stores in-frame clones only, minus some. The sample yields 100,000 to 150,000 clones, roughly 84% seen once. Worth noting for this clone: No antigen is known for it.

The sequencing used peripheral blood, collected 28 days after the second AZD1222 dose. The sequence was obtained from an adult who received the AZD1222 COVID-19 vaccine.

In DNA form, the CDR3 reads TGCGCCACTCGACGGGACGACAGGACTAACACCGGGGAGCTGTTTTTT. Encoded protein: CATRRDDRTNTGELFF. V is TRBV5-1 and J is TRBJ2-2, with D tentatively TRBD1 (6 bases). The germline CDR1 and CDR2 sequences are SGHRS and YFSETQ. V was trimmed by 9 bases and J by 2 bases, leaving 20 bases between them. The CDR3 covers 16 residues.